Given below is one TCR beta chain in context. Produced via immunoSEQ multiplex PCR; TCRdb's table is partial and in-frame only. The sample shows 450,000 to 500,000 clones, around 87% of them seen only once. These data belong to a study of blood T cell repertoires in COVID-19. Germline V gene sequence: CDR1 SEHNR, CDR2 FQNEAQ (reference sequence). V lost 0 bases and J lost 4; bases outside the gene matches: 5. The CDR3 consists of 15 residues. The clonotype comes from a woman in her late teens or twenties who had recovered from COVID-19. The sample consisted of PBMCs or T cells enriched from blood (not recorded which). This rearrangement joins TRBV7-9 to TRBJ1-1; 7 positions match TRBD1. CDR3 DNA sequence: TGTGCCAGCAGCTTAGCGGGACCAGGGGGCACTGAAGCTTTCTTT. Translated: CASSLAGPGGTEAFF.